This T cell receptor beta chain is drawn from a study of T cell repertoires in cytomegalovirus infection. About the research overall: CMV epitopes that were recently identified and HLA-C-restricted were used alongside well-studied HLA-B-restricted ones. CMV infection plus the matching HLA type was flagged by public TCR beta signatures.

From germline, CDR1 is SQVTM and CDR2 ANQGSEA. The CDR3 spans 13 residues. V was pared by 6 bases and J by 2 bases, with 5 bases of the junction left unmatched. Each CDR3 protein is one row after TCRdb ran MiXCR on the reads. The sample has roughly 200,000 distinct CDR3 sequences; 35% to 45% are singletons. Study-level results: Identification of carriers of CMV plus the relevant HLA was achieved through cumulative public TCR beta family frequency. Ex vivo responses were dominated by HLA-C-restricted CMV-specific TCR beta clonotypes.

About this clonotype: The antigen is undetermined.

Material: CD8+ T cells from cultured PBMCs, obtained from culture after CMV antigen stimulation. J is TRBJ2-3 and V is TRBV29-1, with 7 nucleotides matching TRBD1. This receptor was obtained from a human donor in good health (CMV status not recorded). Some clones in this sample may be carry-over from other donors' samples. The CDR3 region has the DNA TGCAGCGTAACGGGACAGAACACAGATACGCAGTATTTT. Translated, it gives CSVTGQNTDTQYF.